These 23 T cell receptor beta chains were all obtained from the same sample, sequenced in a study of prognosis after radiotherapy for stage I lung cancer. Amplification of TCR beta CDR3 from genomic DNA used two-round multiplex PCR. Primers (each specific to one TRBV or TRBJ gene) were used in first-round PCR. TCRdb fed the multiplex PCR reads into MiXCR, producing one record per CDR3 protein. There are roughly 26,000 distinct CDR3 sequences in the sample; around 30% occur only once, and 30% to 40% lies in the top ten. The sequencing used PBMCs, collected before or after stereotactic body radiation therapy (not recorded which). These receptors were taken from a donor at least 50 years old with non-small cell lung cancer.

This clonotype occurred many times. The rearrangement joins TRBV9 to TRBJ1-2; a weak D match, TRBD1 (6 bases). CDR3 length equals 14 residues. V shed 3 bases and J shed 6 bases, with 15 bases lying between them. The germline V gene has CDR1 SGDLS and CDR2 YYNGEE. CDR3 sequence reads: CASSELGGMNGYTF. The CDR3 DNA follows: TGTGCCAGCAGCGAGTTGGGGGGCATGAATGGCTACACCTTC.

The table lists this clonotype with many counts. The V and J genes are TRBV29-1 and TRBJ2-7, with 10 nucleotides matching TRBD1. The germline V gene encodes CDR1 SQVTM and CDR2 ANQGSEA. This CDR3 has 18 amino acids. Losses at the gene ends were 5 bases for V and 3 bases for J; bases not matched to a gene: 19. CDR3 residues: CSVRWGQGTPSSYYEQYF. The CDR3 coding sequence is TGCAGCGTTCGCTGGGGACAGGGGACACCATCCTCCTACTACGAGCAGTACTTC.

Many counts were recorded for this clonotype. The CDR3 coding sequence is TGTGCCAGCACCGACTCCCCCTTCACAGATACGCAGTATTTT. This encodes CASTDSPFTDTQYF. The chain recombines TRBV6-1 with TRBJ2-3; D remains unclear. The V end was cut by 7 bases, the J end by 2 bases, with 13 bases between. The CDR3 runs 14 residues. From germline, CDR1 is MNHNS and CDR2 SASEGT.

This clonotype was seen a few times. The V gene is TRBV7-9, the J gene TRBJ2-5; the D gene is possibly TRBD2 (5 bases). Trimming removed 2 bases from V and 2 bases from J, with 15 bases in between. Germline CDR1 and CDR2: SEHNR and FQNEAQ (reference sequence). This CDR3 spans 16 amino acids. Here the CDR3 DNA reads TGTGCCAGCAGCTTACGGCGGGCGGTGGGGCAAGAGACCCAGTACTTC. This codes for CASSLRRAVGQETQYF.

This clonotype occurred many times. This chain uses TRBV5-1 with TRBJ1-1, with TRBD1 as a possible D gene (5 bases). Germline V lookup: CDR1 SGHRS, CDR2 YFSETQ. There are 14 residues in the CDR3. Trimming left V 2 bases short and J 1 base short, with 9 bases between. CDR3 protein: CASSFDSSNTEAFF. The CDR3 DNA sequence: TGCGCCAGCAGCTTTGACAGCTCGAACACTGAAGCTTTCTTT.

This clonotype was counted ten times or more. J is TRBJ2-7 and V is TRBV30; perhaps D is TRBD1 or TRBD2 (5 bases each). The V end lost 0 bases, the J end lost 5 bases, and 14 bases lay between the germline ends. This CDR3 has 14 residues. CDR1 is GTSNPN, CDR2 SVGIG, per germline (reference sequence). CDR3 in amino acids: CAWSVTQGRNEQYF. The DNA for the CDR3 is TGTGCCTGGAGTGTTACCCAGGGACGGAACGAGCAGTACTTC.

A remark on this clonotype: A much larger clone differs from this one at a single base, so this may be a read error. The rearrangement uses TRBV18 and TRBJ2-7; 8 positions match TRBD1. This CDR3 has 13 amino acids. Germline CDR1 and CDR2: KGHSH and LQKENI. The CDR3 DNA reads TGTGCCAGCTCACCCGGACAGGGCGCCGAGCGGTACTTC. This translates into CASSPGQGAERYF.

Points on this clonotype: Compared with germline, one end of the junction differs, possibly owing to a read error. The chain uses TRBV2 and TRBJ1-4; D may be TRBD1 (5 bases). CDR3 length: 12 residues. Germline CDR1 and CDR2: SNHLY and FYNNEI. The CDR3 here is CARGELNEKLFF. CDR3 sequence (DNA): TGTGCCAGAGGGGAACTTAATGAAAAACTGTTCTTT.

In its sample, this clonotype was seen many times. The chain carries TRBV6-1 and TRBJ2-3; TRBD1 is a possible D gene (5 bases). Germline V gene lookup returns CDR1 MNHNS and CDR2 SASEGT. Trimming removed 7 bases from V and 3 bases from J, with 11 bases in between. CDR3 size: 13 residues. The DNA for the CDR3 is TGTGCCAGCATCGAAGGGGCTACAGATACGCAGTATTTT. It specifies CASIEGATDTQYF.

This clonotype was observed at least ten times. J is TRBJ2-1 and V is TRBV5-4; D is unclear. Deletions cut 3 bases from V and 0 bases from J, with 16 bases between. Germline-derived CDR1 and CDR2 are SGHNT and YYREEE (reference sequence). The CDR3 extends over 17 amino acids. For the CDR3, the DNA is TGTGCCAGCAGCTCCCAAGCTGGCCCATCCTCCTACAATGAGCAGTTCTTC. Residues: CASSSQAGPSSYNEQFF.

Points on this clonotype: Since a far larger clone is one base different, this is likely a read error. J is TRBJ2-5 and V is TRBV6-8, with D uncertain. From germline, CDR1 is MNHGY and CDR2 SAAAGT. The CDR3 is 13 amino acids. The CDR3 bases are TGTGCCAACAGTTACTTGGGTAGGAAGACCCAGTACTTC. Amino acids: CANSYLGRKTQYF.

About this clonotype itself: A much larger clone is a single base away; this may be a read error. The chain uses TRBV29-1 and TRBJ2-7; D remains ambiguous. Germline V lookup: CDR1 SQVTM, CDR2 ANQGSEA. Trimming removed 0 bases from V and 3 bases from J, with 12 bases in between. This CDR3 region has 14 residues. As DNA, the CDR3 is TGCAGCGTTGAAGATAATACTTGGGGCTACGAGCAGTACTTC. Translating gives CSVEDNTWGYEQYF.

At least ten counts were recorded for this clonotype. The J gene is TRBJ2-2, the V gene TRBV12-3 or TRBV12-4; unclear D gene. CDR3 length: 13 amino acids. Trimming took off 0 bases at V and 7 bases at J, with 6 bases between the two ends. CDR3 amino acids: CASSLALGGELFF. The CDR3 DNA is TGTGCCAGCAGTTTAGCCCTAGGCGGGGAGCTGTTTTTT.

The rearrangement uses TRBV7-9 and TRBJ2-7; TRBD2 matches at 11 bases. The CDR3 is 20 amino acids. Germline lookup yields CDR1 SEHNR and CDR2 FQNEAQ (reference sequence). V was pared by 5 bases and J by 4 bases, with 22 bases of the junction left unmatched. The CDR3 DNA reads as TGTGCCAGCAGCCTGAGCCGGACCAGACTAGCGGGGCGGCGTGAGTACGAGCAGTACTTC. Its protein is CASSLSRTRLAGRREYEQYF.

This clonotype was seen repeatedly, ten times or more. The V call is TRBV7-8, the J call TRBJ2-2; TRBD2 matches 11 bases. Trimming at V came to 1 base and at J to 5 bases, leaving 6 bases not matched to a gene. CDR1 and CDR2 from the germline V gene are SGHVS and FQNEAQ. The CDR3 sequence is 17 residues long. The CDR3 sequence is CASSLGGSGGATGELFF. The CDR3 bases are TGTGCCAGCAGCTTAGGGGGTAGCGGGGGGGCAACCGGGGAGCTGTTTTTT.

This clonotype has a count of ten or more. The rearrangement uses TRBV5-1 and TRBJ2-1; D unresolved. The V gene lost 1 base and the J gene lost 6 bases, with 11 bases spanning the gap. This CDR3 is 14 amino acids long. The germline CDR1 and CDR2 sequences are SGHRS and YFSETQ. CDR3 DNA: TGCGCCAGCAGCTTGTTCCCCGAGGCCAATGAGCAGTTCTTC. Translated, it gives CASSLFPEANEQFF.

This clonotype was counted at least ten times. The chain has TRBV4-2 and TRBJ1-2, with 7 bases that match TRBD1. CDR1 is LGHNA, CDR2 YNFKEQ, per germline. V lost 4 bases, J lost 2 bases, and 10 bases stayed unmatched. This CDR3 comprises 16 residues. CDR3 protein: CASSPGVQGINYGYTF. CDR3 in DNA: TGTGCCAGCAGCCCCGGGGTACAGGGGATCAACTATGGCTACACCTTC.

This clonotype has ten or more counts. The chain carries TRBV12-5 and TRBJ1-2, with D hard to call. V was trimmed by 0 bases and J by 5 bases, leaving 10 bases between them. Germline values: CDR1 LGHNT, CDR2 FRNRAP. The CDR3 covers 14 residues. This CDR3 is CASGLVTTVYGYTF. DNA for the CDR3: TGTGCTAGTGGTTTGGTAACTACAGTTTATGGCTACACCTTC.

This clonotype was recorded many times. CDR3 in amino acids: CASSSGTGGWDTEAFF. CDR3 bases: TGTGCCAGCAGCTCCGGGACAGGGGGCTGGGACACTGAAGCTTTCTTT. The chain is built from TRBV2 and TRBJ1-1, with 12 nucleotides matching TRBD1. This CDR3 spans 16 amino acids. Looked up from germline, CDR1 is SNHLY and CDR2 is FYNNEI. With V trimmed by 6 bases and J by 3 bases, 8 bases remained unmatched.

This clonotype appeared many times. The chain has TRBV5-1 and TRBJ2-3; the D gene is possibly TRBD2 (7 bases). V lost 4 bases, J lost 4 bases, and 22 bases lay in between. CDR3 length: 17 residues. Germline V gene data show CDR1 as SGHRS and CDR2 as YFSETQ. The CDR3 region is CASSRRASGGGADTQYF. The DNA for the CDR3 is TGCGCCAGCAGCAGGAGGGCTAGCGGAGGGGGGGCAGATACGCAGTATTTT.

This clonotype was counted at least ten times. The J gene is TRBJ1-2, the V gene TRBV10-3; D gene uncertain. Per the germline V gene, CDR1 is ENHRY and CDR2 is SYGVKD. The ends were cut back, 0 bases at V and 1 base at J, with 3 bases in the middle. The CDR3 length is 13 residues. DNA of the CDR3: TGTGCCATCAGTGAGTCCCTTAACTATGGCTACACCTTC. Translated, it gives CAISESLNYGYTF.

This clonotype was seen repeatedly, ten times or more. The chain recombines TRBV28 with TRBJ1-2; D uncertain. V was cut by 5 bases and J by 0 bases, with 13 bases left in between. Germline values: CDR1 MDHEN, CDR2 SYDVKM. CDR3 length: 15 amino acids. The CDR3, as DNA: TGTGCCAGCAGTCCCTACAAGTCTACTAACTATGGCTACACCTTC. Residues: CASSPYKSTNYGYTF.

This clonotype was detected only a few times. The chain recombines TRBV28 with TRBJ1-2; 9 positions agree with TRBD1. Unmatched junction bases numbered 10, after V lost 6 bases and J lost 11 bases. The CDR3 runs to 13 residues. CDR1 MDHEN and CDR2 SYDVKM come from the germline V gene. For the CDR3, the DNA is TGTGCCAGCAGCCGACAGGGGGTGGGTGGATACACCTTC. Its translation is CASSRQGVGGYTF.